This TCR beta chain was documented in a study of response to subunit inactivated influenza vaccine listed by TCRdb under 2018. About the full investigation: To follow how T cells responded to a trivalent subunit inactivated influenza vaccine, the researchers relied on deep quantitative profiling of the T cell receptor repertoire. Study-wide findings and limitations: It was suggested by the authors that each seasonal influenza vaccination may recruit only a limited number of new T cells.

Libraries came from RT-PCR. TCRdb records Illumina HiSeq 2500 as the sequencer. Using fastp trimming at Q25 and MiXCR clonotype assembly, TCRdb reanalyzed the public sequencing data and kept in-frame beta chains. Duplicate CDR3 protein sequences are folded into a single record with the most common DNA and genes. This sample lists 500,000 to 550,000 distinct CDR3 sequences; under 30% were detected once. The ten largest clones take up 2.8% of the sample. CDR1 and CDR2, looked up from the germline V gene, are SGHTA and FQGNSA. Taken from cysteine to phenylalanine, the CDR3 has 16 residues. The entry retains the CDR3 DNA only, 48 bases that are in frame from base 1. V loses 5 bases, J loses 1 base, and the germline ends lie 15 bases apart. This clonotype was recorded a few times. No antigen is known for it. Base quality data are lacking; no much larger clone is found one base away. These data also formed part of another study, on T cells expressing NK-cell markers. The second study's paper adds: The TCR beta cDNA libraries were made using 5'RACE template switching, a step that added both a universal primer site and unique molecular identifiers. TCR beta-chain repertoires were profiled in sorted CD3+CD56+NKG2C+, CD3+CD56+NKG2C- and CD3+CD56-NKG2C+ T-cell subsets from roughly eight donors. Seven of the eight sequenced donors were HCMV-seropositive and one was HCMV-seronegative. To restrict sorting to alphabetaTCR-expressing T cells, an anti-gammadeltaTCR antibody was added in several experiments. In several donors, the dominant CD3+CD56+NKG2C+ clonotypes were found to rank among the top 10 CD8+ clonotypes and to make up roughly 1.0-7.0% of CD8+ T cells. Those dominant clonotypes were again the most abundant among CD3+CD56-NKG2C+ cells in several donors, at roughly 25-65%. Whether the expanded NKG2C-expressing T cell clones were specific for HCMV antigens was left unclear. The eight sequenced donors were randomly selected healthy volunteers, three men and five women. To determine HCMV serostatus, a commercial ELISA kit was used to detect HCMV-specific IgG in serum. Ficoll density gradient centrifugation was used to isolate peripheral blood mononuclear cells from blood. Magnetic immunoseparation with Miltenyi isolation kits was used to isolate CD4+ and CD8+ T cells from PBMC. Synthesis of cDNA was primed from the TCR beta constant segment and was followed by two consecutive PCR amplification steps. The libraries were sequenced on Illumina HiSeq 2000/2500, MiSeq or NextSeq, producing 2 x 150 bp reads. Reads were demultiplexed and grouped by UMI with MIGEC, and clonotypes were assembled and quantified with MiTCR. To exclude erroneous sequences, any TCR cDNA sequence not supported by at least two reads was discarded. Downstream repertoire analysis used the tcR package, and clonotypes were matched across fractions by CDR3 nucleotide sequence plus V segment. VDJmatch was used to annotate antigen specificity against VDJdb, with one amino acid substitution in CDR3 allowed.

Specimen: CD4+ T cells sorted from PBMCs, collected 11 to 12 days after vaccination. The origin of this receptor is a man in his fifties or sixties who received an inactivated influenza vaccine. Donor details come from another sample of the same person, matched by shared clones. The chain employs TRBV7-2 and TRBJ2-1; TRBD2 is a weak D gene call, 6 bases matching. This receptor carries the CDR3 CASSPGGVRSYNEQFF. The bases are TGTGCCAGCAGCCCTGGAGGGGTTCGGTCCTACAATGAGCAGTTCTTC.